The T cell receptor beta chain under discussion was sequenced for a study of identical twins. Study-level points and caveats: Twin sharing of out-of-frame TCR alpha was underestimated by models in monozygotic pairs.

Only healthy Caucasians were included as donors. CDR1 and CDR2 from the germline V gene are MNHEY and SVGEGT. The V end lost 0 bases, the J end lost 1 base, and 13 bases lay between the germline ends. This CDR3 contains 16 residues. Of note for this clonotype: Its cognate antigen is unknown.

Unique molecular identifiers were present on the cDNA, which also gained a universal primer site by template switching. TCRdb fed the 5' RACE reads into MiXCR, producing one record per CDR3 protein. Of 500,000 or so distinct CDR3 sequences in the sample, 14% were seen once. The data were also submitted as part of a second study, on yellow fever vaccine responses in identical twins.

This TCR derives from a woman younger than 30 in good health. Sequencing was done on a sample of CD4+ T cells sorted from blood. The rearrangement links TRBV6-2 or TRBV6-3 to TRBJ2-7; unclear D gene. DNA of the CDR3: TGTGCCAGCAGTTACTCGAGGACCGCCCTTTCCTACGAGCAGTACTTC. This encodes CASSYSRTALSYEQYF.